Shown below are 8 T cell receptor beta chains from a single sample sequenced in a study of blood T cell repertoires in COVID-19. Sequencing was performed with immunoSEQ multiplex PCR; in TCRdb, only in-frame clones are kept and a portion is missing. Of hundreds of thousands of clones listed, roughly 85% are singletons. The source material was PBMCs or T cells enriched from blood (not recorded which). The origin of the receptors is a man aged 35-49 years who had recovered from COVID-19.

The chain joins TRBV7-2 to TRBJ1-1; 10 bases match TRBD1. CDR1 and CDR2 (germline): SGHTA, FQGNSA. The junction had 15 bases not matched to a gene; V was cut back by 4 bases and J by 10 bases. This CDR3 has 16 amino acids. CDR3 DNA sequence: TGTGCCAGCAGCTCCGTGTCCCGACAGGGGGCGGGGGGAGCTTTCTTT. Its protein is CASSSVSRQGAGGAFF. The full variable domain, with the rest looked up from reference TRBV7-2 and TRBJ1-1, is GAGVSQSPSNKVTEKGKDVELRCDPISGHTALYWYRQSLGQGLEFLIYFQGNSAPDKSGLPSDRFSAERTGGSVSTLTIQRTQQEDSAVYLCASSSVSRQGAGGAFFGQGTRLTVV.

The chain recombines TRBV7-2 with TRBJ2-7; D is possibly TRBD2 (5 bases). The CDR3 is 16 amino acids. V was shortened by 5 bases and J by 3 bases, with 20 bases between the two germline ends. In germline, CDR1 is SGHTA, CDR2 FQGNSA. CDR3 protein: CASSLGRRNGGYEQYF. CDR3 sequence (DNA): TGTGCCAGCAGCCTAGGAAGGCGTAACGGAGGCTACGAGCAGTACTTC.

This clone was seen only a few times. This chain uses TRBV28 with TRBJ2-2; D is unresolved. The CDR3 is 15 residues long. V was pared by 5 bases and J by 1 base, with 11 bases between. Germline V lookup: CDR1 MDHEN, CDR2 SYDVKM. CDR3 sequence reads: CASSPIDRNTGELFF. Written as DNA, the CDR3 is TGTGCCAGCAGTCCTATCGATAGGAACACCGGGGAGCTGTTTTTT. The whole variable domain, filled in from reference TRBV28 and TRBJ2-2, reads DVKVTQSSRYLVKRTGEKVFLECVQDMDHENMFWYRQDPGLGLRLIYFSYDVKMKEKGDIPEGYSVSREKKERFSLILESASTNQTSMYLCASSPIDRNTGELFFGEGSRLTVL.

This chain connects TRBV2 to TRBJ2-7; perhaps TRBD1 as D (6 bases). The CDR3 has 13 residues. Trimming took off 9 bases at V and 1 base at J, with 13 bases between the two ends. Germline-derived CDR1 and CDR2 are SNHLY and FYNNEI. CDR3 in amino acids: CARRDTESYEQYF. The DNA of the CDR3 is TGTGCCAGGAGGGACACTGAATCCTACGAGCAGTACTTC.

V and J are TRBV11-3 and TRBJ2-3; 7 bases agree with TRBD1. Trimming at V came to 5 bases and at J to 4 bases, leaving 9 bases not matched to a gene. The CDR3 runs to 15 residues. Germline-derived CDR1 and CDR2 are SGHNT and YENEEA. CDR3 nucleotides: TGTGCCAGCAGCCGTATAGACAGGGAACCAGATACGCAGTATTTT. Amino acids: CASSRIDREPDTQYF.

V is TRBV19 and J is TRBJ1-5, with unresolved D. Germline lookup yields CDR1 LNHDA and CDR2 SQIVND (reference sequence). V lost 3 bases and J lost 4, with 13 bases in between. The length of the CDR3 is 15 residues. The CDR3, as DNA: TGTGCCAGTAGTATCAGTTGGGCCCAGAATCAGCCCCAGCATTTT. Encoded protein: CASSISWAQNQPQHF.

The V and J genes are TRBV3-1 (or the pseudogene TRBV3-2) and TRBJ2-3; TRBD2 aligns across 8 bases. Trimming at V came to 2 bases and at J to 0 bases, leaving 4 bases not matched to a gene. Germline-derived CDR1 and CDR2 are LGHDT and YNNKEL (reference sequence). The CDR3 runs to 16 residues. The CDR3 region is CASSQRKRESTDTQYF. CDR3 bases: TGTGCCAGCAGCCAACGGAAGCGGGAGAGCACAGATACGCAGTATTTT.

CDR3 DNA: TGTGCCAGCAATCCGTCGGGGGTCCCACACAATGAGCAGTTCTTC. Translated: CASNPSGVPHNEQFF. The J gene is TRBJ2-1, the V gene TRBV28; TRBD2 is a possible D gene (6 bases). Germline-derived CDR1 and CDR2 are MDHEN and SYDVKM. Trimming shortened V by 7 bases and J by 5 bases, and 18 bases separated the two germline ends. This CDR3 has 15 amino acids.